Listed here are 27 T cell receptor beta chains from one sample, sequenced in a study of blood T cell repertoires in COVID-19. TCRdb keeps only in-frame clones here, not all; method: immunoSEQ multiplex PCR. Of roughly 53,000 clones in the sample, roughly 88% were seen once. Material for sequencing was peripheral blood. The receptors here all came from a human donor in a cohort sampled during active COVID-19.

The rearrangement joins TRBV7-9 to TRBJ1-1; 8 nucleotides align to TRBD1. The ends lost 4 bases at V and 7 bases at J; junction bases unmatched: 8. The CDR3 consists of 14 residues. Germline assignment: CDR1 SEHNR and CDR2 FQNEAQ (reference sequence). CDR3 region: CASSSQGDGNEAFF. The CDR3 DNA sequence: TGTGCCAGCAGCTCACAGGGGGACGGTAATGAAGCTTTCTTT.

The chain has TRBV7-3 and TRBJ1-1; D remains unclear. V was pared by 5 bases and J by 9 bases, with 16 bases between. CDR3 length equals 13 residues. In germline, CDR1 is SGHTA, CDR2 FQGTGA. Here the CDR3 reads CASSPGIPGQAFF. Here the CDR3 DNA reads TGTGCCAGCAGCCCCGGGATTCCCGGGCAAGCTTTCTTT.

This clone has a single count. The rearrangement joins TRBV19 to TRBJ1-1; perhaps TRBD1 as D (5 bases). Trimming pared 5 bases from V and 0 bases from J, leaving 16 bases between. The CDR3 contains 16 residues. Germline lookup yields CDR1 LNHDA and CDR2 SQIVND (reference sequence). CDR3 sequence reads: CASSFRAGLVNTEAFF. The CDR3 nucleotides are TGTGCCAGTAGTTTTCGGGCAGGGTTGGTGAACACTGAAGCTTTCTTT.

A remark on this clone: Other DNA sequences of this sample code for an identical CDR3. This sequence joins TRBV4-3 and TRBJ1-6; no reliable D call. CDR1 is LGHNA and CDR2 is YSLEER in the germline V gene. CDR3 length: 13 residues. Deletions cut 1 base from V and 10 bases from J, with 8 bases between. The CDR3 protein is CASSQVEDSPLHF. The CDR3 region has the DNA TGCGCCAGCAGCCAAGTGGAGGACTCACCCCTCCACTTT.

V usage is TRBV18 and J usage is TRBJ2-7, with a possible D match to TRBD2 (7 bases). Trimming removed 3 bases from V and 2 bases from J, with 14 bases in between. The CDR3 totals 15 residues. The germline V gene has CDR1 KGHSH and CDR2 LQKENI. CDR3 DNA: TGTGCCAGCTCACCCGACACCGGGGGGCCCTACGAGCAGTACTTC. Translated: CASSPDTGGPYEQYF.

The chain links TRBV24-1 to TRBJ2-7; D is unclear. The CDR3 runs 11 residues. V lost 9 bases and J lost 0, with 5 bases in between. Per the germline V gene, CDR1 is KGHDR and CDR2 is SFDVKD. In DNA form, the CDR3 reads TGTGCCACCGGCACCTCCTACGAGCAGTACTTC. This translates into CATGTSYEQYF.

The chain links TRBV18 to TRBJ2-1; TRBD2 matches at 12 bases. Germline V gene data show CDR1 as KGHSH and CDR2 as LQKENI. This CDR3 has 16 amino acids. The trim removed 1 base at V and 8 bases at J, leaving 6 bases unmatched. DNA for the CDR3: TGTGCCAGCTCACCACTTCTAGCGGGAGGGATCGATGAGCAGTTCTTC. Amino acids: CASSPLLAGGIDEQFF. Filled out from reference TRBV18 and TRBJ2-1, the complete variable domain reads NAGVMQNPRHLVRRRGQEARLRCSPMKGHSHVYWYRQLPEEGLKFMVYLQKENIIDESGMPKERFSAEFPKEGPSILRIQQVVRGDSAAYFCASSPLLAGGIDEQFFGPGTRLTVL.

This chain connects TRBV28 to TRBJ1-2; a possible D gene is TRBD1 (5 bases). Per germline, CDR1 MDHEN and CDR2 SYDVKM. Trimming took 9 bases from V and 4 from J, leaving 18 bases between them. CDR3 length equals 14 residues. CDR3 region: CASNSGGTVYGYTF. CDR3 bases: TGTGCCAGTAATTCGGGGGGGACTGTCTATGGCTACACCTTC.

The gene calls are TRBV7-2 and TRBJ1-5, with D possibly matching TRBD1 (5 bases). Trimming cost V 8 bases and J 4 bases, with 18 bases left between them. Germline V gene data show CDR1 as SGHTA and CDR2 as FQGNSA. This CDR3 comprises 15 residues. The CDR3 region has the DNA TGTGCCAGCGGCTCAGGGCCGACAATGAATCAGCCCCAGCATTTT. This translates into CASGSGPTMNQPQHF.

The rearrangement joins TRBV18 to TRBJ1-1; D call uncertain. The CDR3 has 13 amino acids. Germline V lookup: CDR1 KGHSH, CDR2 LQKENI. Between the trimmed V and J ends, which lost 4 bases and 3 bases, there was a span of 9 bases. CDR3 amino acids: CASSQHGDTEAFF. The CDR3 DNA sequence: TGTGCCAGCTCACAGCACGGAGACACTGAAGCTTTCTTT.

The chain uses TRBV7-2 and TRBJ2-3, with D possibly matching TRBD2 (7 bases). This CDR3 has 16 residues. V was shortened by 0 bases and J by 2 bases, with 12 bases between the two germline ends. Germline CDR1 and CDR2: SGHTA and FQGNSA. The CDR3 DNA reads as TGTGCCAGCAGCTTAGCGGGGGGGCTCTACACAGATACGCAGTATTTT. This translates into CASSLAGGLYTDTQYF.

This sequence joins TRBV6-5 and TRBJ1-4; maybe TRBD1 (6 bases). CDR3 length: 15 amino acids. The V end was cut by 2 bases, the J end by 8 bases, with 15 bases between. Germline V CDR1 and CDR2: MNHEY, SVGAGI. The CDR3 sequence: CASSYIRGGREKLFF. CDR3 in DNA: TGTGCCAGCAGTTACATCAGGGGAGGGAGAGAAAAACTGTTTTTT.

The chain employs TRBV7-8 and TRBJ1-2; TRBD1 matches 8 bases. CDR3 length: 15 amino acids. Germline CDR1 is SGHVS and CDR2 is FQNEAQ. The V segment lost 1 base and the J segment 3 bases; nucleotides outside the gene matches: 4. CDR3 in DNA: TGTGCCAGCAGCTTAGGACAGGGGTTATACTATGGCTACACCTTC. Amino acids: CASSLGQGLYYGYTF.

The chain employs TRBV9 and TRBJ1-5; possible D gene TRBD1, 5 bases. Germline assignment: CDR1 SGDLS and CDR2 YYNGEE. V lost 3 bases and J lost 6, with 13 bases in between. The CDR3 spans 14 residues. The CDR3 bases are TGTGCCAGCAGCGATGCCCCAGGGCTTCAGCCCCAGCATTTT. Translation gives CASSDAPGLQPQHF. The full variable domain, its missing parts supplied by reference TRBV9 and TRBJ1-5, is DSGVTQTPKHLITATGQRVTLRCSPRSGDLSVYWYQQSLDQGLQFLIQYYNGEERAKGNILERFSAQQFPDLHSELNLSSLELGDSALYFCASSDAPGLQPQHFGDGTRLSIL.

This chain joins TRBV7-9 and TRBJ1-1; 7 positions match TRBD1. With V trimmed by 2 bases and J by 1 base, 7 bases remained unmatched. In germline, CDR1 is SEHNR, CDR2 FQNEAQ (reference sequence). This CDR3 has 16 amino acids. CDR3 region: CASSLTRTGKNTEAFF. The CDR3 DNA sequence: TGTGCCAGCAGCTTAACTAGGACAGGAAAGAACACTGAAGCTTTCTTT.

The rearrangement uses TRBV2 and TRBJ2-1; TRBD1 agrees at 9 bases. From germline, CDR1 is SNHLY and CDR2 FYNNEI. V gave up 6 bases and J gave up 1 base; unmatched junction bases: 7. CDR3 length: 16 residues. Here the CDR3 DNA reads TGTGCCAGCAGAGTCGGGGGGACAGGGTCCTACAATGAGCAGTTCTTC. Its translation is CASRVGGTGSYNEQFF. The variable domain in full, with the rest retrieved from reference TRBV2 and TRBJ2-1, is EPEVTQTPSHQVTQMGQEVILRCVPISNHLYFYWYRQILGQKVEFLVSFYNNEISEKSEIFDDQFSVERPDGSNFTLKIRSTKLEDSAMYFCASRVGGTGSYNEQFFGPGTRLTVL.

This clone was counted a few times. This sequence joins TRBV6-5 and TRBJ1-4, with a weak D call TRBD1 (5 bases). Germline lookup yields CDR1 MNHEY and CDR2 SVGAGI. Trimming took off 6 bases at V and 6 bases at J, with 11 bases between the two ends. The CDR3 covers 13 residues. The CDR3 here is CASRAGVDEKLFF. As DNA, the CDR3 is TGTGCCAGCAGGGCGGGGGTCGATGAAAAACTGTTTTTT.

This chain uses TRBV7-2 with TRBJ2-7; TRBD1 agrees at 9 bases. This CDR3 is built from 15 residues. Germline CDR1 and CDR2: SGHTA and FQGNSA. J gave up 3 bases and V 1 base, and 4 bases lay outside the gene matches. CDR3 amino acids: CASSLGGQGLYEQYF. DNA for the CDR3: TGTGCCAGCAGCTTAGGTGGACAGGGGCTCTACGAGCAGTACTTC. Full variable domain (remainder filled in from reference TRBV7-2 and TRBJ2-7): GAGVSQSPSNKVTEKGKDVELRCDPISGHTALYWYRQSLGQGLEFLIYFQGNSAPDKSGLPSDRFSAERTGGSVSTLTIQRTQQEDSAVYLCASSLGGQGLYEQYFGPGTRLTVT.

The genes are TRBV7-9 and TRBJ1-1; the D gene is possibly TRBD1 (6 bases). Trimming removed 1 base from V and 5 bases from J, with 11 bases in between. The CDR3 contains 14 residues. The V gene's germline CDR1 is SEHNR and CDR2 FQNEAQ (reference sequence). The CDR3 spells CASSLEGGATEAFF. As DNA, the CDR3 is TGTGCCAGCAGCTTAGAAGGGGGGGCGACTGAAGCTTTCTTT.

Only one count was recorded for this clone. The chain recombines TRBV18 with TRBJ2-1, with TRBD2 matching over 7 bases. Trimming at V came to 1 base and at J to 0 bases, leaving 9 bases not matched to a gene. This CDR3 is 18 amino acids long. CDR1 KGHSH and CDR2 LQKENI come from the germline V gene. The CDR3 region has the DNA TGTGCCAGCTCACCACTTCCCGGGCGCGGGGGCTCCTACAATGAGCAGTTCTTC. It translates to CASSPLPGRGGSYNEQFF.

J is TRBJ1-4 and V is TRBV5-4; the match to TRBD1 covers 7 bases. This CDR3 spans 15 amino acids. Germline V gene sequence: CDR1 SGHNT, CDR2 YYREEE (reference sequence). Losses at the gene ends were 0 bases for V and 8 bases for J; bases not matched to a gene: 7. In nucleotides, the CDR3 is TGTGCCAGCAGCTTGGGAGGGGGCGTAGGGGAAAAACTGTTTTTT. Its protein is CASSLGGGVGEKLFF.

V gene TRBV20-1 combines with J gene TRBJ2-7, with 7 positions matching TRBD2. The CDR3 consists of 14 residues. V shed 5 bases and J 3 bases; nucleotides not matched to a gene: 10. The germline V gene encodes CDR1 DFQATT and CDR2 SNEGSKA (reference sequence). CDR3: CSARAGTSVYEQYF. The CDR3 DNA sequence: TGCAGTGCTCGTGCCGGAACTAGCGTCTACGAGCAGTACTTC.

The V gene is TRBV7-9, the J gene TRBJ1-1; D is ambiguous. The V gene's germline CDR1 is SEHNR and CDR2 FQNEAQ (reference sequence). The CDR3 covers 15 residues. The ends were cut back, 1 base at V and 0 bases at J, with 9 bases in the middle. Here the CDR3 DNA reads TGTGCCAGCAGCTTAGGGCCCCATATGAACACTGAAGCTTTCTTT. Translating it yields CASSLGPHMNTEAFF.

The CDR3 spells CASSLFSGRGTYNEQFF. CDR3 coding DNA: TGTGCCAGCAGTTTATTCTCTGGGAGGGGGACCTACAATGAGCAGTTCTTC. The V gene is TRBV27, the J gene TRBJ2-1, with D maybe TRBD2 (7 bases). This CDR3 comprises 17 residues. Germline lookup yields CDR1 MNHEY and CDR2 SMNVEV (reference sequence). Deletions cut 1 base from V and 2 bases from J, with 15 bases between.

V gene TRBV25-1 combines with J gene TRBJ2-3; D may be TRBD1 (6 bases). Germline-derived CDR1 and CDR2 are MGHDK and SYGVNS. The germline V and J ends were trimmed by 7 bases and 0 bases, with 14 bases remaining between them. This CDR3 contains 15 residues. The CDR3 nucleotides are TGTGCCAGCACCCTTGGGACATTGAGCACAGATACGCAGTATTTT. Its protein is CASTLGTLSTDTQYF.

V and J are TRBV25-1 and TRBJ2-3, with no clear D. This CDR3 is built from 14 residues. Germline V gene data show CDR1 as MGHDK and CDR2 as SYGVNS. Trimming took 3 bases from V and 5 from J, leaving 12 bases between them. The CDR3: CASSDSLLGDTQYF. In DNA, the CDR3 is TGTGCCAGCAGTGATTCCCTCCTCGGAGATACGCAGTATTTT.

V is TRBV10-1 and J is TRBJ1-1; perhaps TRBD1 as D (6 bases). The germline V and J ends were trimmed by 4 bases and 0 bases, with 6 bases remaining between them. Germline values: CDR1 WNHNN, CDR2 SYGVQD (reference sequence). This CDR3 contains 13 residues. CDR3 coding DNA: TGCGCCAGCAGTGGGACAGTGAACACTGAAGCTTTCTTT. It translates to CASSGTVNTEAFF.